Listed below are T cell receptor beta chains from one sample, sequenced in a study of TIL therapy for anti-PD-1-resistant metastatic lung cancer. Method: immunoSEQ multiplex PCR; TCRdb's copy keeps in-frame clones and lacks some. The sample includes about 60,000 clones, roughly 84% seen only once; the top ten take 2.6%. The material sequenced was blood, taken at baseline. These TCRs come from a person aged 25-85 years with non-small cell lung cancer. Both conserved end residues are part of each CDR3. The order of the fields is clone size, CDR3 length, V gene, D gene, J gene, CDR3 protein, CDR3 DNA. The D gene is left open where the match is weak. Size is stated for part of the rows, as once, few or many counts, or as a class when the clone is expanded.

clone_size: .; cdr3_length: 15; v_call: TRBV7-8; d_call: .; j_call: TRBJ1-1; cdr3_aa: CASSPNTGMNTEAFF; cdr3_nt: TGTGCCAGCAGCCCTAATACAGGAATGAACACTGAAGCTTTCTTT
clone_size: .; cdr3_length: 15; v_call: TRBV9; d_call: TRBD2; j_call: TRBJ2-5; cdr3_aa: CASSVTSGYQETQYF; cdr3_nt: TGTGCCAGCAGCGTCACTAGCGGGTACCAAGAGACCCAGTACTTC
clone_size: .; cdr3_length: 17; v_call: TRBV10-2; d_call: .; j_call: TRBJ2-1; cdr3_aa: CASSESEQPWMSDEQFF; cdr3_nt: TGCGCCAGCAGTGAGTCTGAACAGCCTTGGATGAGTGATGAGCAGTTCTTC
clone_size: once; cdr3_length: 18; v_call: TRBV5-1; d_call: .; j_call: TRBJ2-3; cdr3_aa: CASSLADRDLLSTDTQYF; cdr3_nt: TGCGCCAGCAGCTTGGCTGACAGAGACCTTCTTAGCACAGATACGCAGTATTTT
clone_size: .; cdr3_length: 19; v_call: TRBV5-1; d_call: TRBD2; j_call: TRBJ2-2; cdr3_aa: CASSLGILKTSANTGELFF; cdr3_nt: TGCGCCAGCAGCTTGGGGATCCTAAAGACTAGCGCGAACACCGGGGAGCTGTTTTTT
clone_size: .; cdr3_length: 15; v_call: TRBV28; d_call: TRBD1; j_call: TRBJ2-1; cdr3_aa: CASSLGTGVYNEQFF; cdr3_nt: TGTGCCAGCAGTTTGGGGACAGGGGTTTACAATGAGCAGTTCTTC
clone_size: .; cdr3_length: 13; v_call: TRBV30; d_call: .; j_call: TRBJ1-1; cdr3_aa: CAWSGTLNTEAFF; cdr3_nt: TGTGCCTGGTCCGGGACATTGAACACTGAAGCTTTCTTT
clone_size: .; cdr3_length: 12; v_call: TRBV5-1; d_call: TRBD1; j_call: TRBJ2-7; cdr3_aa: CASSLTGDEQYF; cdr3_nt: TGCGCCAGCAGCTTAACAGGGGACGAGCAGTACTTC
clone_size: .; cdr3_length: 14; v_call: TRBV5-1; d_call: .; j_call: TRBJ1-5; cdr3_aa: CASRLGGDNQPQHF; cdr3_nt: TGCGCCAGCAGGCTGGGGGGTGACAATCAGCCCCAGCATTTT
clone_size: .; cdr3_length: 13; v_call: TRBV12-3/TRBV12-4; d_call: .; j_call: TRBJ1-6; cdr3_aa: CASRRSHGSPLHF; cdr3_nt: TGTGCCAGCAGAAGGAGCCATGGTTCACCCCTCCACTTT
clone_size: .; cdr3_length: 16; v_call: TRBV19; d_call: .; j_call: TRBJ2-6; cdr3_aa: CASKKGGSSGANVLTF; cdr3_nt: TGTGCCAGTAAAAAGGGGGGATCCTCTGGGGCCAACGTCCTGACTTTC
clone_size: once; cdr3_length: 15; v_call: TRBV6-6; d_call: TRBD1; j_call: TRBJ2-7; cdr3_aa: CASSEPGQDSYEQYF; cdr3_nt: TGTGCCAGCAGCGAACCCGGACAGGACAGCTACGAGCAGTACTTC
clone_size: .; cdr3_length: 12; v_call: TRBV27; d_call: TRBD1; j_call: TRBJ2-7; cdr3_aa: CASRDRSYEQYF; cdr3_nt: TGTGCCAGCCGGGACAGGTCCTACGAGCAGTACTTC
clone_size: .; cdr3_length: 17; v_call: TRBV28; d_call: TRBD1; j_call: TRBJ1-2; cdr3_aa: CASSLLGGRGANYGYTF; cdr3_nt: TGTGCCAGCAGTTTACTCGGCGGCAGGGGGGCTAACTATGGCTACACCTTC
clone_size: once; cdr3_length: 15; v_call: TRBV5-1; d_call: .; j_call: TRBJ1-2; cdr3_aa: CASSSTESGGYGYTF; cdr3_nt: TGCGCCAGCAGCTCCACAGAAAGTGGTGGCTATGGCTACACCTTC
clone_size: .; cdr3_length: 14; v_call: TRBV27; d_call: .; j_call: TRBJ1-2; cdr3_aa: CASSSRDTDYGYTF; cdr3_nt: TGTGCCAGCAGTTCAAGGGACACAGACTATGGCTACACCTTC
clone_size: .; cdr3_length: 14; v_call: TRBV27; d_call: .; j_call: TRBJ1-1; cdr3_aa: CASSFGGRNTEAFF; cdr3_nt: TGTGCCAGCAGTTTCGGAGGGCGGAACACTGAAGCTTTCTTT
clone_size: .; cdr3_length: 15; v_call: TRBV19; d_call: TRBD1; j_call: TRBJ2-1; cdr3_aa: CASSPTGGLYNEQFF; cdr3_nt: TGTGCCAGTAGTCCGACAGGGGGTTTGTACAATGAGCAGTTCTTC
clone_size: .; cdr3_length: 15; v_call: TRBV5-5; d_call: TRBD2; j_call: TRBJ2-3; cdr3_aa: CASSLGLAGTDTQYF; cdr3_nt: TGTGCCAGCAGCTTGGGGCTAGCGGGCACAGATACGCAGTATTTT
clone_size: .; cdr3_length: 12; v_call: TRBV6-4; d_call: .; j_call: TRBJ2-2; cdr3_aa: CASSVSTGELFF; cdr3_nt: TGTGCCAGCAGTGTATCCACCGGGGAGCTGTTTTTT